The 27 T cell receptor beta chains below come from one sample, sequenced in a study of CD8+CD57+ T cells in acquired aplastic anemia listed by TCRdb under 2018. Flow cytometry had shown CD8+CD57+ cell expansion in the patients selected for sequencing. Data came from an Illumina HiSeq 2000. Profiling of TCR beta VDJ combinations and CDR3 sequences used genomic DNA as the template. TCRdb cleaned the public reads at Q25 with fastp, built clones with MiXCR and kept in-frame beta chains. Duplicate CDR3 protein sequences are folded into a single record with the most common DNA and genes. This sample is represented by under 200,000 distinct CDR3 sequences; around 48% of them were singletons. The ten most abundant clones make up roughly 3.1% of the sample. The sequenced sample was sorted CD4+, CD8+, or CD8+CD57+ T cells (not recorded which) from PBMCs. The receptors here all came from a human donor with aplastic anemia.

This clonotype has at least ten counts. This chain uses TRBV30 with TRBJ2-7; 10 nucleotides agree with TRBD2. The length of the CDR3 is 13 residues. V trimming: 3 bases; J trimming: 6 bases; junction bases outside the gene matches: 5. CDR1 GTSNPN and CDR2 SVGIG come from the germline V gene (reference sequence). CDR3 nucleotide sequence: TGTGCCTGGAGGGGGACTAGCGCGGGCGAGCAGTACTTC. It specifies CAWRGTSAGEQYF. Together with reference TRBV30 and TRBJ2-7, the CDR3 gives the full variable domain: SQTIHQWPATLVQPVGSPLSLECTVEGTSNPNLYWYRQAAGRGLQLLFYSVGIGQISSEVPQNLSASRPQDRQFILSSKKLLLSDSGFYLCAWRGTSAGEQYFGPGTRLTVT.

The rearrangement links TRBV10-3 to TRBJ2-7, with 8 bases fitting TRBD1. The junction had 5 bases not matched to a gene; V was cut back by 6 bases and J by 1 base. Per the germline V gene, CDR1 is ENHRY and CDR2 is SYGVKD. The CDR3 runs 14 residues. The CDR3, as DNA: TGTGCCATCAGAAGGACAGGGAGATCCTACGAGCAGTACTTC. It encodes CAIRRTGRSYEQYF.

The chain couples TRBV7-6 to TRBJ2-5, with 7 positions matching TRBD1. From germline, CDR1 is SGHVS and CDR2 FNYEAQ. The CDR3 contains 13 residues. V shed 10 bases, J shed 5 bases, and the junction held 10 bases outside the gene matches. CDR3: CATSDRAWETQYF. The CDR3, as DNA: TGTGCCACCAGTGACAGGGCTTGGGAGACCCAGTACTTC.

This clonotype was observed at least ten times. The rearrangement links TRBV5-1 to TRBJ2-3; D might be TRBD1 (6 bases). CDR3 size: 13 residues. Germline values: CDR1 SGHRS, CDR2 YFSETQ. Deletions cut 4 bases from V and 3 bases from J, with 9 bases between. The CDR3 here is CASSRDKTDTQYF. The CDR3 coding sequence is TGCGCCAGCAGCCGGGACAAGACAGATACGCAGTATTTT.

This clonotype was seen ten or more times. V usage is TRBV2 and J usage is TRBJ1-5; D uncertain. This CDR3 contains 13 residues. V was cut by 4 bases and J by 7 bases, with 11 bases left in between. CDR1 and CDR2 from the germline V gene are SNHLY and FYNNEI. The CDR3, as DNA: TGTGCCAGCAGTGGGGGTTGGGAACAGCCCCAGCATTTT. It encodes CASSGGWEQPQHF.

This clonotype has at least ten counts. The V call is TRBV6-2 or TRBV6-3, the J call TRBJ1-5; no clear D gene. Trimming took 6 bases from V and 0 from J, leaving 9 bases between them. The CDR3 contains 14 residues. CDR1 is MNHEY and CDR2 is SVGEGT in the germline V gene. The CDR3 sequence: CASRSGDSNQPQHF. The CDR3 DNA sequence: TGTGCCAGCAGGTCAGGAGATAGCAATCAGCCCCAGCATTTT.

Only a few counts were recorded for this clonotype. The chain carries TRBV5-5 and TRBJ2-5, with 9 nucleotides matching TRBD2. Per germline, CDR1 SGHKS and CDR2 YYEKEE (reference sequence). This CDR3 contains 15 residues. V dropped 3 bases and J dropped 2; count of bases not matched to a gene: 5. The CDR3, as DNA: TGTGCCAGCAGCTCTAGCGGGATCGTTCAAGAGACCCAGTACTTC. It translates to CASSSSGIVQETQYF. The full variable domain, its missing parts supplied by reference TRBV5-5 and TRBJ2-5, is DAGVTQSPTHLIKTRGQQVTLRCSPISGHKSVSWYQQVLGQGPQFIFQYYEKEERGRGNFPDRFSARQFPNYSSELNVNALLLGDSALYLCASSSSGIVQETQYFGPGTRLLVL.

In this sample, this clonotype turned up a few times. The chain is built from TRBV7-8 and TRBJ1-6; TRBD1 matches 10 bases. V dropped 5 bases and J dropped 9; count of bases not matched to a gene: 7. The CDR3 runs 15 residues. Germline-derived CDR1 and CDR2 are SGHVS and FQNEAQ. The CDR3 sequence is CASSRQGAGISPLHF. DNA for the CDR3: TGTGCCAGCAGCAGACAGGGGGCCGGGATTTCACCCCTCCACTTT.

The chain employs TRBV12-3 or TRBV12-4 and TRBJ2-2, with D possibly matching TRBD2 (7 bases). Trimming stripped 7 bases from V and 7 bases from J, with 25 bases between. CDR3 length: 17 residues. CDR3 DNA sequence: TGTGCCAGCACCGATCACGCCAGGGGCGGGAGTATCGGGGAGCTGTTTTTT. Residues: CASTDHARGGSIGELFF.

This clonotype was picked up one time. The chain is built from TRBV5-1 and TRBJ1-6; 8 nucleotides agree with TRBD1. The CDR3 consists of 16 residues. Germline assignment: CDR1 SGHRS and CDR2 YFSETQ. V lost 4 bases, J lost 9 bases, and 12 bases stayed unmatched. CDR3 sequence: CASSATGQGKGSPLHF. The DNA of the CDR3 is TGCGCCAGCAGCGCGACAGGACAGGGAAAAGGTTCACCCCTCCACTTT.

This clonotype appeared many times. The rearrangement uses TRBV12-3 or TRBV12-4 and TRBJ1-2, with a weak D call TRBD1 (5 bases). V gave up 6 bases and J gave up 3 bases, with 8 bases separating them. This CDR3 is built from 12 residues. Here the CDR3 DNA reads TGTGCCAGCAGGGGAGGGGACTATGGCTACACCTTC. Translated: CASRGGDYGYTF.

The chain couples TRBV25-1 to TRBJ2-1; D may be TRBD1 or TRBD2 (7 bases each). The CDR3 consists of 13 residues. CDR1 and CDR2 (germline): MGHDK, SYGVNS. V was trimmed by 5 bases and J by 4 bases, leaving 9 bases between them. The CDR3 protein is CASSQGGYNEQFF. In DNA form, the CDR3 reads TGTGCCAGCAGTCAGGGGGGGTACAATGAGCAGTTCTTC.

This clonotype was observed at least ten times. The chain combines TRBV7-3 with TRBJ1-2; D gene uncertain. The CDR3 sequence is 14 residues long. The V gene lost 4 bases and the J gene lost 6 bases, with 15 bases spanning the gap. CDR1 is SGHTA, CDR2 FQGTGA, per germline. CDR3 amino acids: CASSYGQIDDGYTF. CDR3 bases: TGTGCCAGCAGCTATGGGCAGATAGACGATGGCTACACCTTC. Combining the CDR3 with reference TRBV7-3 and TRBJ1-2 gives the whole variable domain GAGVSQTPSNKVTEKGKYVELRCDPISGHTALYWYRQSLGQGPEFLIYFQGTGAADDSGLPNDRFFAVRPEGSVSTLKIQRTERGDSAVYLCASSYGQIDDGYTFGSGTRLTVV.

This clonotype was found many times. The chain uses TRBV15 and TRBJ2-2, with 11 bases aligning to TRBD2. The ends lost 5 bases at V and 7 bases at J; junction bases unmatched: 9. Germline CDR1 and CDR2: LNHNV and YYDKDF (reference sequence). CDR3 length: 16 amino acids. Here the CDR3 DNA reads TGTGCCACCAGCCGGATAGCGGGAGGGCCTGGCGGGGAGCTGTTTTTT. It yields the protein CATSRIAGGPGGELFF. The whole variable domain, remainder taken from reference TRBV15 and TRBJ2-2, is DAMVIQNPRYQVTQFGKPVTLSCSQTLNHNVMYWYQQKSSQAPKLLFHYYDKDFNNEADTPDNFQSRRPNTSFCFLDIRSPGLGDTAMYLCATSRIAGGPGGELFFGEGSRLTVL.

The chain recombines TRBV29-1 with TRBJ2-1; 8 bases agree with TRBD1. This CDR3 is 15 amino acids long. Germline CDR1 reads SQVTM; CDR2 reads ANQGSEA. The V gene end was trimmed by 1 base and the J gene end by 1 base; junction bases not matched to a gene: 3. The CDR3 bases are TGCAGCGTTGAAGGGTACAGGGGGTCCTACAATGAGCAGTTCTTC. Residues: CSVEGYRGSYNEQFF.

The chain couples TRBV2 to TRBJ2-3; D possibly uses TRBD1 or TRBD2 (5 bases each). Trimming removed 2 bases at V and 5 bases at J, with 14 bases between. Germline V gene data show CDR1 as SNHLY and CDR2 as FYNNEI. This CDR3 is built from 15 residues. The CDR3 sequence: CASSERGIGGDTQYF. The CDR3 DNA follows: TGTGCCAGCAGTGAACGGGGCATAGGTGGAGATACGCAGTATTTT.

This clonotype has a handful of counts. V is TRBV3-1 and J is TRBJ2-2; a weak D match, TRBD2 (5 bases). Germline CDR1 is LGHDT and CDR2 is YNNKEL (reference sequence). The CDR3 runs to 14 residues. Trimming removed 5 bases from V and 8 bases from J, with 15 bases in between. The CDR3 DNA follows: TGTGCCAGCAGCGGACTTGCGATAGGGGGGGAGCTGTTTTTT. Translating gives CASSGLAIGGELFF.

This clonotype showed up just once. The chain recombines TRBV20-1 with TRBJ2-2, with a tentative D call TRBD1 (6 bases). Between the trimmed V and J ends, which lost 0 bases and 5 bases, there was a span of 13 bases. The CDR3 loop spans 15 amino acids. The germline CDR1 and CDR2 sequences are DFQATT and SNEGSKA (reference sequence). The CDR3 sequence is CSARDGDTMTGELFF. Written as DNA, the CDR3 is TGCAGTGCTAGAGATGGGGACACTATGACCGGGGAGCTGTTTTTT.

V usage is TRBV18 and J usage is TRBJ1-1; 8 bases map to TRBD1. V lost 6 bases, J lost 5 bases, and 8 bases stayed unmatched. Germline assignment: CDR1 KGHSH and CDR2 LQKENI. This CDR3 spans 14 amino acids. The CDR3 DNA sequence: TGTGCCAGCTCTCCGACAGGGGATCGGACTGAAGCTTTCTTT. Translated: CASSPTGDRTEAFF.

The table lists this clonotype with many counts. The chain links TRBV7-2 to TRBJ2-5; TRBD2 aligns across 11 bases. CDR3 length: 17 residues. The germline V gene has CDR1 SGHTA and CDR2 FQGNSA. V dropped 1 base and J dropped 5; count of bases not matched to a gene: 9. In nucleotides, the CDR3 is TGTGCCAGCAGCTTAGGGTTAACTAGCGGGAGCAGGGAGACCCAGTACTTC. Protein product: CASSLGLTSGSRETQYF.

The sample holds many counts of this clonotype. CDR3 loop: CASSASGANVLTF. CDR3 nucleotide sequence: TGCGCCAGCAGCGCGTCTGGGGCCAACGTCCTGACTTTC. This sequence joins TRBV5-1 and TRBJ2-6; D is uncertain. The CDR3 extends over 13 amino acids. Trimming stripped 4 bases from V and 1 base from J, with 3 bases between. Germline V gives CDR1 SGHRS, CDR2 YFSETQ.

The rearrangement joins TRBV20-1 to TRBJ1-1; a weak D match, TRBD1 (6 bases). The CDR3 extends over 12 amino acids. With 4 bases removed from V and 5 bases from J, the gap between germline ends came to 11 bases. CDR1 DFQATT and CDR2 SNEGSKA come from the germline V gene (reference sequence). The CDR3 nucleotides read TGCAGTGCTACGGAACAGGGAACTGAAGCTTTCTTT. Translating gives CSATEQGTEAFF.

The table lists this clonotype with many counts. CDR3 protein: CASRSGTGGPRYGYTF. CDR3 DNA: TGTGCCAGCAGGTCCGGGACAGGCGGGCCGCGGTATGGCTACACCTTC. The chain links TRBV6-2 or TRBV6-3 to TRBJ1-2, with 8 bases identical to TRBD1. The germline gives CDR1 MNHEY, CDR2 SVGEGT. There are 16 residues in the CDR3. V lost 6 bases, J lost 5 bases, and 14 bases stayed unmatched.

In regard to this clonotype: A read error may be the cause here, since a much bigger clone is one base away. V and J are TRBV10-3 and TRBJ2-1, with TRBD1 matching 7 bases. V lost 10 bases and J lost 8; bases outside the gene matches: 14. This CDR3 spans 14 amino acids. The germline V gene has CDR1 ENHRY and CDR2 SYGVKD. In DNA form, the CDR3 reads TGTGCCAGTCAGCAGAGGTGGGACAGCGATGAGCAGTTCTTC. Translated: CASQQRWDSDEQFF.

The V call is TRBV2, the J call TRBJ2-3; TRBD2 agrees at 8 bases. Per the germline V gene, CDR1 is SNHLY and CDR2 is FYNNEI. The V segment lost 10 bases and the J segment 4 bases; nucleotides outside the gene matches: 7. CDR3 length equals 13 residues. CDR3 sequence: CATAGVSADTQYF. CDR3 sequence (DNA): TGTGCCACAGCGGGGGTCTCAGCAGATACGCAGTATTTT.

This clonotype was detected only a few times. The V and J genes are TRBV3-1 and TRBJ2-7, with D perhaps matching TRBD2 (5 bases). CDR1 and CDR2 (germline): LGHDT, YNNKEL (reference sequence). The CDR3 is made up of 16 amino acids. V gave up 3 bases and J gave up 0 bases, with 15 bases separating them. The CDR3 is CASSHLPGSLSYEQYF. The CDR3, as DNA: TGTGCCAGCAGCCATCTTCCGGGATCTCTCTCCTACGAGCAGTACTTC.

V and J are TRBV7-2 and TRBJ2-7, with D perhaps given as TRBD1 or TRBD2 (5 bases each). The length of the CDR3 is 12 residues. The V gene lost 10 bases and the J gene lost 4 bases, with 14 bases spanning the gap. CDR1 is SGHTA and CDR2 is FQGNSA in the germline V gene. CDR3 sequence (DNA): TGTGCCACTCGGGGCCTAACATACGAGCAGTACTTC. This gives the protein CATRGLTYEQYF.